Described below is a single TCR beta chain sequence and its context. The source of the sample is a study of control samples from healthy donors and cancer patients. The assay was immunoSEQ multiplex PCR, and TCRdb's table has in-frame clones only and misses some. The table has 95,000 to 150,000 clones, roughly nine tenths seen once. The V end lost 2 bases, the J end lost 4 bases, and 12 bases lay between the germline ends. The CDR3 covers 14 residues. The germline CDR1 and CDR2 sequences are SGHRS and YFSETQ. The sample consisted of blood. This clonotype was sampled from a woman under 30 in good health. The V gene is TRBV5-1, the J gene TRBJ2-5; no reliable D call. The CDR3 DNA sequence: TGCGCCAGCAGCTTTGCGGTAGGCCCAGAGACCCAGTACTTC. Translation gives CASSFAVGPETQYF.